The text below deals with one T cell receptor beta chain. The specificity of this receptor is unknown. At one end the junction does not follow the germline gene, possibly because of a read error. Blood RNA was extracted from unsorted whole blood using TRIzol reagent, and germline DNA was obtained with the DNeasy Blood & Tissue kit. Chronic HBV infection was present in the patients, and the patients were treatment-naive at sampling. Before surgery, roughly 4.2 milliliters of peripheral blood were drawn into K2EDTA tubes. The data were obtained in a study of tumor-infiltrating lymphocytes in primary liver carcinoma (dated by TCRdb to the late 2010s). A note on the overall study: Roughly 5 patients with histopathologically diagnosed primary liver carcinoma underwent surgical resection in China between November 2015 and March 2016. Of the five patients, three men and two women aged 30 to 69 years, four had hepatocellular carcinoma and one had combined HCC and intrahepatic cholangiocarcinoma. The five patients had tumors of stage T1-T3 N0M0, with maximum diameters ranging from roughly 4.2 to 11 cm. Each sample produced about 3.5 to 7.5 million productive TCRbeta reads, and read depth showed no significant difference between tissue types. The study combined TCRbeta repertoire sequencing, expression microarrays and whole-exome sequencing across five regions of each liver tumor, with adjacent normal tissue and blood. TCRbeta repertoire sequencing covered 35 specimens from 5 patients: some 25 tumor regions, 5 adjacent noncancerous liver tissues and 5 peripheral blood samples. Reproducibility between technical replicate repertoires was high, with correlation coefficients above 0.95 and mean shared-clone rates about 0.9.

CDR3 length: 15 amino acids, cysteine to phenylalanine. The read is trimmed to its CDR3 DNA, 45 bases read in frame from base 1. CDR1 and CDR2, looked up from the germline V gene, are SGHAT and FQNNGV. The investigation overall reported the following: Only the TCR beta chain was sequenced, so true repertoire diversity is likely underestimated because unpaired alpha chains were not captured. Consistent with antigen-driven expansion, pairs of tumor regions showed higher repertoire overlap (mean roughly 35%) than either tumor-adjacent pairs (about 17%) or tumor-blood pairs (about 14%). A significantly larger repertoire fraction was made up by the top 250 clones in tumors than in blood (p = 0.039). Because the samples were bulk and unsorted, CD4+ and CD8+ T cell repertoires could not be compared. The study included only four to six patients, and the authors note findings should be validated in a larger study.

A constant-region primer and ProtoScript II reverse transcriptase were used to reverse-transcribe TCRbeta-specific cDNA from around 480 ng total RNA. The TCRbeta libraries were prepared through three rounds of nested multiplex PCR following a slightly modified ARM-PCR procedure. The first two PCR rounds used multiplex TRBV1-TRBV30 forward primers with a Cbeta reverse primer, each for approximately 9 cycles. Sample barcodes and Illumina adapters were added in a final 25-cycle PCR with Deep VentR polymerase. Before sequencing, amplicons between 200 and 500 bp were purified from gel using a QIAquick gel extraction kit. An Illumina HiSeq 2500 was used to sequence the TCRbeta amplicons with 250-bp paired-end reads. Under the source paper's analysis protocol: To recover full CDR3 sequences, reads were quality-trimmed using Trimmomatic v0.33 and paired reads were then merged using FLASH v1.2.11. V, D and J germline segments were assigned to the rearranged TCRbeta sequences by MiGEC v1.2.1b. Clonotype statistics and Shannon-Wiener diversity indices were calculated with VDJtools v1.0.0. Except for diversity analysis, only the 250 most abundant clonotypes of each sample were used in subsequent analyses to reduce sampling bias. TCRdb reprocessing: public reads trimmed at Q25 with fastp, clones called with MiXCR, in-frame beta chains kept. Records with the same CDR3 protein are collapsed into one entry carrying the most frequent genes and DNA. These V and J calls derive from TCRdb rather than the authors' analysis. For this sample the table gives approximately 330,000 distinct CDR3 sequences, of which 65% were detected only once. The ten largest clones capture roughly 6% of the sample.

Sequencing was performed on peripheral blood. The chain employs TRBV11-2 and TRBJ2-7, with TRBD1 identical over 9 junction bases. This TCR came from a middle-aged man with primary liver carcinoma and hepatitis B virus infection. The CDR3 has the sequence CASSLSLGQGYEKYF. The DNA sequence is given as TGTGCCAGCAGCTTGAGTCTGGGACAGGGCTACGAGAAGTACTTC.